This record looks at one T cell receptor (beta chain) sequence and its context. The antigen is undetermined. These data come from a study of cytomegalovirus exposure and HLA in healthy donors. Overall study findings and caveats: Rare TCR sequences dominated, though some public TCRs recurred in many donors. CMV serostatus was the only recorded immune exposure for donors. When the data were analyzed later, several of the most significant clusters appeared to be linked to common viral pathogens. When presence/absence was analysed, sequencing depth was taken to be roughly uniform across donors.

The CDR3 consists of 14 residues. V was cut by 2 bases and J by 4 bases, with 9 bases left in between. Germline V CDR1 and CDR2: MNHEY, SMNVEV (reference sequence). Primers included in the PCR were 60 Vbeta and 13 Jbeta primers. The method was immunoSEQ multiplex PCR; TCRdb's version includes in-frame clones alone and lacks a portion of them. The data show about 160,000 clones, 70% to 90% seen once. The specimen was PBMCs. This chain connects TRBV27 to TRBJ1-5, with a possible D match to TRBD1 (6 bases). The sequence came from a man younger than 35 in good health and CMV-seropositive. CDR3 residues: CASSLGRGNQPQHF. In nucleotides, the CDR3 is TGTGCCAGCAGTTTAGGCAGGGGTAATCAGCCCCAGCATTTT.